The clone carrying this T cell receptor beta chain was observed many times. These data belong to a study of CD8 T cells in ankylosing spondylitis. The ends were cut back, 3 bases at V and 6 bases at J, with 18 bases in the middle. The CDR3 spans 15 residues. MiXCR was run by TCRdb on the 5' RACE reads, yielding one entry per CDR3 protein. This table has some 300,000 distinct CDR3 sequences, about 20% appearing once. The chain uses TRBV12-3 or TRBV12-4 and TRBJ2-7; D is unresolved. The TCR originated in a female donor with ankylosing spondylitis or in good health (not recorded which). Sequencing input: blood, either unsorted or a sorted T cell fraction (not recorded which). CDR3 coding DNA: TGTGCCAGCAGTTTCTCCCGGGCCTCATCGGGCGAGCAGTACTTC. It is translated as CASSFSRASSGEQYF.